One and the same sample provided the 3 T cell receptor beta chains below, sequenced in a study of T-cell memory formation after mild COVID-19. One entry per CDR3 protein results from TCRdb running MiXCR on the 5' RACE reads. The table includes about 440,000 distinct CDR3 sequences, 20% detected once. The sequenced material came from PBMCs or a T cell subset sorted from them (not recorded which). The receptors here all came from an adult woman who had mild COVID-19 (a few samples of this study predate the infection). Cell type and time point are not known.

This clonotype was counted only a few times. This chain connects TRBV12-3 or TRBV12-4 to TRBJ1-5; possible D gene TRBD1, 6 bases. The CDR3 has 14 residues. Trimming removed 5 bases at V and 6 bases at J, with 14 bases between. The CDR3 sequence is CASSLRQALQPQHF. The DNA for the CDR3 is TGTGCCAGCAGTCTACGACAGGCCCTTCAGCCCCAGCATTTT.

The chain couples TRBV4-3 to TRBJ2-3, with D possibly being TRBD1 or TRBD2 (5 bases each). Trimming stripped 0 bases from V and 3 bases from J, with 16 bases between. The length of the CDR3 is 17 residues. Per the germline V gene, CDR1 is LGHNA and CDR2 is YSLEER. CDR3 coding DNA: TGCGCCAGCAGCCAAGATTATGGGGGAGCTCCTACAGATACGCAGTATTTT. Translated: CASSQDYGGAPTDTQYF.

This clonotype was observed a few times. V and J are TRBV20-1 and TRBJ1-6; a weak D match, TRBD1 (5 bases). Trimming shortened V by 6 bases and J by 5 bases, and 11 bases separated the two germline ends. Germline V CDR1 and CDR2: DFQATT, SNEGSKA (reference sequence). CDR3 length: 13 residues. In nucleotides, the CDR3 is TGCAGTGCCCCTGACAGTAATAATTCACCCCTCCACTTT. The encoded protein is CSAPDSNNSPLHF.